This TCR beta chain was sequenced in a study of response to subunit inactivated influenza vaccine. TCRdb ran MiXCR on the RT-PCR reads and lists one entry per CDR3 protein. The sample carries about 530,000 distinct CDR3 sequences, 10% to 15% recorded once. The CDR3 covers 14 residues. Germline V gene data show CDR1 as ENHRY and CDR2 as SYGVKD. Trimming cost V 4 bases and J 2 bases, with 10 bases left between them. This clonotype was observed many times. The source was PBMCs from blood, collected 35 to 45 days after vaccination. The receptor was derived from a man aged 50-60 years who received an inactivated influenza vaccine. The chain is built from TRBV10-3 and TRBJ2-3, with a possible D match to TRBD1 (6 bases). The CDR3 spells CAISVGQNTDTQYF. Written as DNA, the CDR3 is TGTGCCATCAGTGTTGGACAGAACACAGATACGCAGTATTTT.